The T cell receptor (beta chain) under discussion was sequenced for a study of post-analysis software for immune sequencing data. Across the study: The study covered relapsing-remitting, secondary progressive and progressive-relapsing courses of multiple sclerosis.

TCR beta libraries were prepared from cDNA with unique molecular identifiers. TCRdb itself ran the PCR reads through MiXCR, one entry per CDR3 protein. The repertoire has roughly 670,000 distinct CDR3 sequences, over 45% of them found once; the top ten carry roughly 10%. Study conclusions and caveats: Multiple sclerosis patients showed significantly lower normalized Chao1 diversity than controls did.

With respect to this clonotype: Antigen unknown.

This receptor was identified in a girl aged 2-15 years with multiple sclerosis. Material for sequencing was blood.

In DNA, the CDR3 is TGTGCCATCAGGCCCCCTAGCACAGATACGCAGTATTTT. Its protein product is CAIRPPSTDTQYF. The genes are TRBV10-3 and TRBJ2-3; D is unresolved. There are 13 residues in the CDR3. Trimming removed 6 bases at V and 0 bases at J, with 7 bases between. The germline V gene encodes CDR1 ENHRY and CDR2 SYGVKD.